This T cell receptor beta chain was recovered during a study of CD8 T cells in ankylosing spondylitis. Study findings and constraints: Seemingly characteristic of ankylosing spondylitis blood was a TCR beta motif consisting of about 8 highly homologous variants. Clones linked to the disease showed a CD8+ phenotype. They occurred at relatively low frequencies in peripheral blood. From matched ankylosing spondylitis synovial fluid, disease-linked clones were reportedly recovered at significantly enriched levels.

TCR beta libraries were made by quantitative 5'-RACE with molecular barcodes. TCRdb called the 5' RACE reads again in MiXCR, with one record for every CDR3 protein. The sample lists around 150,000 distinct CDR3 sequences, 5.5% to 7.5% occurring once. At least ten counts were recorded for this clonotype. Antigen specificity is unknown. The CDR3 is made up of 16 amino acids. Trimming stripped 2 bases from V and 0 bases from J, with 11 bases between. This sequence joins TRBV12-3 or TRBV12-4 and TRBJ1-5, with a weak D call TRBD1 (5 bases). The clonotype originates from a female donor with ankylosing spondylitis or in good health (not recorded which). Sequenced sample: blood, either unsorted or a sorted T cell fraction (not recorded which). CDR3 bases: TGTGCCAGCAGTTTATCGGGGCTATTTAGCAATCAGCCCCAGCATTTT. Translation gives CASSLSGLFSNQPQHF.